This paragraph covers one T cell receptor beta chain sequence. Germline V gene data show CDR1 as GTSNPN and CDR2 as SVGIG (reference sequence). V dropped 0 bases and J dropped 6; count of bases not matched to a gene: 5. The CDR3 has 15 amino acids. Profiled with immunoSEQ multiplex PCR; TCRdb holds only in-frame clones, not every one. The sample lists around 250,000 clones, around 90% occurring once. The source of the sample is a study of cytomegalovirus exposure and HLA in healthy donors. This clonotype was sampled from a woman between 25 and 40 years old in good health and CMV-seronegative. This chain joins TRBV30 and TRBJ2-1; the match to TRBD2 covers 10 bases. The material sequenced was PBMCs. CDR3 in DNA: TGTGCCTGGAGTGTAGGAGCGGGAGGGGGCAATGAGCAGTTCTTC. Translating gives CAWSVGAGGGNEQFF.